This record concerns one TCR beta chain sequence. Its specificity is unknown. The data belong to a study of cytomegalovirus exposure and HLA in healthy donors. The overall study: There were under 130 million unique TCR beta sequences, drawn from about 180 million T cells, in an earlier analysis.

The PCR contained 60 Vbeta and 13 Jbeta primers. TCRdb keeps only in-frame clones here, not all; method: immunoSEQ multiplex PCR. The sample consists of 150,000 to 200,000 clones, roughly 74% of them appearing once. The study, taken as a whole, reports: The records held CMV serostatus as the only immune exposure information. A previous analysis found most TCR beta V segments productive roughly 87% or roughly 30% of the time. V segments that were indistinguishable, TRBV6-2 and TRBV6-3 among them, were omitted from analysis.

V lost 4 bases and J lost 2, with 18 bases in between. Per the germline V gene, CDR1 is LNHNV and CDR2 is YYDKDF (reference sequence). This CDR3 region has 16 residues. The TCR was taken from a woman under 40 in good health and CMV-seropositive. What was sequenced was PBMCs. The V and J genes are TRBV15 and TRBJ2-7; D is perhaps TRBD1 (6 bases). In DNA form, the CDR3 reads TGTGCCACCAGCAAGGGCGTCCGGGACACTACCTACGAGCAGTACTTC. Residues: CATSKGVRDTTYEQYF.